A selection of T cell receptor beta chains follows, all from one sample in a study of PD-L1 blockade in urothelial cancer. Some clones are missing from TCRdb's copy, which holds only in-frame ones; the method was immunoSEQ multiplex PCR. The repertoire holds tens of thousands of clones, with around 90% as singletons. The material sequenced was PBMCs, taken around atezolizumab (anti-PD-L1) treatment. All receptors derive from a man aged 55 to 69 with urothelial cancer. CDR3s include the opening cysteine and the closing phenylalanine or tryptophan. The D gene is left open where the match is weak. Size values are once, few and many counts, or a class for expanded clones, and some rows have none.

CDR3	DNA	D	size	J	V
CASMAGIYGYTF	TGTGCCAGTATGGCAGGGATCTATGGCTACACCTTC	-	-	TRBJ1-2	TRBV19
CASSEDRVSRNEQFF	TGTGCCAGCAGCGAAGACAGGGTTAGCCGGAATGAGCAGTTCTTC	TRBD1	-	TRBJ2-1	TRBV6-1
CASSSHRTSGSGEQYF	TGTGCCAGCAGCTCCCATAGGACTAGCGGGAGTGGCGAGCAGTACTTC	TRBD2	few	TRBJ2-7	TRBV7-9
CASTPGQGPYEQYF	TGTGCCAGCACGCCGGGACAGGGCCCTTACGAGCAGTACTTC	TRBD1	-	TRBJ2-7	TRBV9
CASSLTGGLGDTQYF	TGCGCCAGCAGCTTGACAGGGGGCCTAGGTGATACGCAGTATTTT	TRBD1	-	TRBJ2-3	TRBV5-1
CASSPNSYEQYF	TGTGCCAGCTCACCCAACTCCTACGAGCAGTACTTC	-	-	TRBJ2-7	TRBV18
CAWSIQSGSETQYF	TGTGCCTGGAGTATCCAGTCGGGGTCCGAGACCCAGTACTTC	-	-	TRBJ2-5	TRBV30
CAISEGTSGAKYRYEQYF	TGTGCCATCAGTGAAGGGACTAGCGGAGCGAAGTATAGATACGAGCAGTACTTC	TRBD2	once	TRBJ2-7	TRBV10-3
CASSTGTGGAGRGYTF	TGTGCCAGCAGTACCGGGACAGGGGGCGCGGGTAGGGGCTACACCTTC	TRBD1	-	TRBJ1-2	TRBV9
CASSEEMIAGVPDTQYF	TGTGCCAGCAGTGAAGAGATGATAGCGGGGGTCCCAGATACGCAGTATTTT	TRBD2	-	TRBJ2-3	TRBV6-1
CASSRGGDYEQYF	TGTGCCAGTAGCAGGGGAGGGGACTACGAGCAGTACTTC	-	few	TRBJ2-7	TRBV19
CASTGGVETQYF	TGTGCCAGCACCGGGGGGGTGGAGACCCAGTACTTC	TRBD2	-	TRBJ2-5	TRBV2
CASNPAAGGLLSYNEQFF	TGTGCCAGCAACCCGGCGGCGGGGGGACTTCTGAGCTACAATGAGCAGTTCTTC	TRBD2	-	TRBJ2-1	TRBV7-6
CASTTNRAAGEQYF	TGTGCCAGCACCACAAACAGGGCCGCCGGAGAGCAGTACTTC	-	-	TRBJ2-7	TRBV6-1
CASSVTGEGYEQYF	TGTGCCAGCAGCGTGACAGGGGAGGGCTACGAGCAGTACTTC	-	-	TRBJ2-7	TRBV5-4
CASSLFDSSYEQYF	TGTGCCAGCAGCTTGTTCGACAGCTCCTACGAGCAGTACTTC	-	few	TRBJ2-7	TRBV7-2
CASSQAWRDPPQYF	TGCGCCAGCAGCCAAGCCTGGCGGGACCCTCCGCAGTATTTT	-	-	TRBJ2-3	TRBV4-1
CASSLGGGGVYNEQFF	TGCGCCAGCAGCCTTGGCGGGGGAGGGGTTTACAATGAGCAGTTCTTC	TRBD2	-	TRBJ2-1	TRBV5-1
CASGLKGAETQYF	TGTGCTAGTGGTTTAAAAGGGGCAGAGACCCAGTACTTC	-	-	TRBJ2-5	TRBV12-5
CASSSDRGTGELFF	TGTGCCAGCAGCTCCGACAGGGGCACCGGGGAGCTGTTTTTT	TRBD1	few	TRBJ2-2	TRBV6-5
CASSLGRRATDTQYF	TGCGCCAGCAGCTTGGGTCGCAGGGCCACAGATACGCAGTATTTT	-	-	TRBJ2-3	TRBV5-1
CASSELYNEQFF	TGCGCCAGCAGTGAGCTTTACAATGAGCAGTTCTTC	-	-	TRBJ2-1	TRBV10-2
CASSVRQGASLYEQYF	TGTGCCAGCAGTGTAAGACAGGGGGCGTCTCTCTACGAGCAGTACTTC	TRBD1	-	TRBJ2-7	TRBV6-1
CASSLGSGGQYF	TGTGCCAGCAGCTTGGGATCGGGGGGCCAGTACTTC	TRBD2	-	TRBJ2-5	TRBV5-4
CASSLAPETGLETQYF	TGTGCCAGCAGCTTAGCGCCCGAGACAGGGTTAGAGACCCAGTACTTC	TRBD1	-	TRBJ2-5	TRBV7-2
CASSERLAGGTFVGYEQYF	TGTGCCAGCTCCGAGCGACTAGCGGGAGGTACCTTTGTGGGTTACGAGCAGTACTTC	TRBD2	-	TRBJ2-7	TRBV2
CAISVTGEETQYF	TGTGCCATCAGTGTGACAGGGGAGGAGACCCAGTACTTC	TRBD1	-	TRBJ2-5	TRBV10-3
CASSTPGFPYEQYF	TGTGCCAGTAGTACACCCGGGTTTCCCTACGAGCAGTACTTC	-	-	TRBJ2-7	TRBV19
CASSTGVEEPQHF	TGCGCCAGCAGCACGGGGGTGGAAGAGCCCCAGCATTTT	-	few	TRBJ1-5	TRBV5-1
CASSLPTGGAETQYF	TGTGCCAGCAGTTTACCCACAGGGGGCGCAGAGACCCAGTACTTC	TRBD1	-	TRBJ2-5	TRBV28